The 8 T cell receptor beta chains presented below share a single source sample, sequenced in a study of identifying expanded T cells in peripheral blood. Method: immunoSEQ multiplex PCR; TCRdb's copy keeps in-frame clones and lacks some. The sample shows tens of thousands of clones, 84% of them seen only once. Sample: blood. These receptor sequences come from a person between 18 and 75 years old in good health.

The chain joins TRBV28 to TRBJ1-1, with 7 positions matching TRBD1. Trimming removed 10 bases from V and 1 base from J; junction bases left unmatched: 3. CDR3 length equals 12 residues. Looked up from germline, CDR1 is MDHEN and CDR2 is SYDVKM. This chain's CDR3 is CATQGGNTEAFF. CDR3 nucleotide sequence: TGTGCCACCCAGGGGGGGAACACTGAAGCTTTCTTT.

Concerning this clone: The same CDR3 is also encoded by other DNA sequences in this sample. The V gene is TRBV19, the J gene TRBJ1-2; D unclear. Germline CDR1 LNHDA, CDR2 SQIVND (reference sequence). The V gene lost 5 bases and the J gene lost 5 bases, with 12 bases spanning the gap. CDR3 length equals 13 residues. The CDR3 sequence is CASSDRDFYGYTF. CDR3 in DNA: TGTGCCAGTAGTGACCGGGATTTTTATGGCTACACCTTC.

DNA for the CDR3: TGCAGCGTTACCGTCCCCCAGGGCAATCAGCCCCAGCATTTT. This translates into CSVTVPQGNQPQHF. The chain recombines TRBV29-1 with TRBJ1-5; D unclear. The CDR3 extends over 14 amino acids. CDR1 and CDR2 (germline): SQVTM, ANQGSEA. With 5 bases removed from V and 2 bases from J, the gap between germline ends came to 13 bases.

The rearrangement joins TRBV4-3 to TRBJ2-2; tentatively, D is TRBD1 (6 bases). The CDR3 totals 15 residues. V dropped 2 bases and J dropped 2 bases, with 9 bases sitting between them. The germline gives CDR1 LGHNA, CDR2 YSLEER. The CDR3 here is CASSQLQGNTGELFF. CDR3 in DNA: TGCGCCAGCAGCCAATTACAGGGAAACACCGGGGAGCTGTTTTTT.

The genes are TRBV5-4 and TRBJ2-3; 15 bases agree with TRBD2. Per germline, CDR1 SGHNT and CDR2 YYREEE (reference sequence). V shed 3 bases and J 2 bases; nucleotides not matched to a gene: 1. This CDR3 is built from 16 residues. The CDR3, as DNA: TGTGCCAGCAGCTGGACTAGCGGGAGGGACACAGATACGCAGTATTTT. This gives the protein CASSWTSGRDTDTQYF.

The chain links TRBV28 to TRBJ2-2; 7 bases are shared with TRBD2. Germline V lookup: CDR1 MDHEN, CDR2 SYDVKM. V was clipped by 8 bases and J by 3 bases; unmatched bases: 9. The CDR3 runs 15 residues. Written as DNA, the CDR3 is TGTGCCAGCTACAGGCGGGAGTGGTACACCGGGGAGCTGTTTTTT. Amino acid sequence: CASYRREWYTGELFF.

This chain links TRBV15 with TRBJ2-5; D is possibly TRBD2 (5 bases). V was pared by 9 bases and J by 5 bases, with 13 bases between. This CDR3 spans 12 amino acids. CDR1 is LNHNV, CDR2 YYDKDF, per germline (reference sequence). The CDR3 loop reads CATRTDGETQYF. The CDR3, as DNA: TGTGCCACAAGGACTGATGGGGAGACCCAGTACTTC.

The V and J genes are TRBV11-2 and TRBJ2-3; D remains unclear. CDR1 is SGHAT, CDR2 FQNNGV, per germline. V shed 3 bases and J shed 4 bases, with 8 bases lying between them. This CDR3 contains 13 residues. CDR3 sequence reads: CASSFPESDTQYF. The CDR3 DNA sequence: TGTGCCAGCAGCTTCCCGGAGTCAGATACGCAGTATTTT.